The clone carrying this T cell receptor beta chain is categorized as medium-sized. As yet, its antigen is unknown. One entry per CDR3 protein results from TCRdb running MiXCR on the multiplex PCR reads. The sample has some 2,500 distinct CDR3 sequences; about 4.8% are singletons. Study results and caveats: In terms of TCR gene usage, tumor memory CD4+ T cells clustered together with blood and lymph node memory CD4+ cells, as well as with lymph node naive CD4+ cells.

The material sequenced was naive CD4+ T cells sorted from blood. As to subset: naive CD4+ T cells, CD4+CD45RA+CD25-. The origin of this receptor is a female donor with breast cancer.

DNA of the CDR3: TGTGCCAGCAGTTTAGTCAGGACCTATGGCTACACCTTC. It specifies CASSLVRTYGYTF. The genes are TRBV12-3 or TRBV12-4 and TRBJ1-2, with no clear D. This CDR3 is built from 13 residues. With 1 base removed from V and 4 bases from J, the gap between germline ends came to 7 bases.